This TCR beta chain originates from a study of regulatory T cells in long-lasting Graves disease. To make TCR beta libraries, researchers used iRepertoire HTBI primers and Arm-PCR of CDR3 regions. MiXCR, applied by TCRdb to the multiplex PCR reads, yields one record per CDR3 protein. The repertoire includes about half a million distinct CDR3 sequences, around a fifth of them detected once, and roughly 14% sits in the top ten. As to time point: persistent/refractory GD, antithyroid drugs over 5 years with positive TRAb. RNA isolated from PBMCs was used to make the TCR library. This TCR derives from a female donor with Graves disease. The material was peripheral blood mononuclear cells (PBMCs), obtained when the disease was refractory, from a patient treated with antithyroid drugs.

CDR3 region: CASSPAAGENQPQHF. CDR3 sequence (DNA): TGTGCCAGCTCACCAGCTGCAGGGGAAAATCAGCCCCAGCATTTT. V and J are TRBV18 and TRBJ1-5, with D tentatively TRBD1 (6 bases). V lost 2 bases to trimming and J lost 4 bases, with 12 bases between them. Per germline, CDR1 KGHSH and CDR2 LQKENI. The CDR3 has 15 amino acids.